A selection of T cell receptor beta chains follows, all from one sample in a study of blood T cells in healthy people across ages. TCRdb analysed the 5' RACE reads with MiXCR anew, one entry per CDR3 protein. In the table there are about 930,000 distinct CDR3 sequences, 25% to 30% of which are singletons. This sample was also put to use in a study of T cells of mothers and their children.

The sample comprised blood. The source of these receptors is a woman in her 40s in good health. The CDR3 runs from the conserved cysteine through the conserved F or W.

v_gene	j_gene	CDR3aa
TRBV21-1	TRBJ2-7	CASSTLDSSYEQYF
TRBV7-9	TRBJ1-2	CASSHTGEGGYGYTF
TRBV7-9	TRBJ2-1	CASSLFRDRSVLGAKEQFF
TRBV20-1	TRBJ2-5	CSAMEGEYQETQYF
TRBV20-1	TRBJ1-5	CSASRRSGQGGQPQHF
TRBV5-1	TRBJ2-3	CASSSWPGDPKGTDTQYF
TRBV5-1	TRBJ1-2	CASSLDTDSRLYGYTF
TRBV27	TRBJ2-7	CASSARPTRGGFSYEQYF
TRBV3-1	TRBJ2-7	CASRGKNEQYF
TRBV10-3	TRBJ1-6	CAISAEGDNSPLHF
TRBV3-1	TRBJ2-7	CASSQGTISYEQYF
TRBV10-3	TRBJ1-2	CAISEGGTGYGYTF
TRBV4-1	TRBJ2-1	CASSQPGLANSYNEQFF
TRBV5-5	TRBJ1-2	CASSFTGRGNYGYTF
TRBV20-1	TRBJ1-5	CSASESVYSNQPQHF
TRBV5-1	TRBJ2-2	CASSWTGETGELFF
TRBV29-1	TRBJ2-7	CSVIPGQGVYEQYF
TRBV5-4	TRBJ1-4	CASRGQGDEKLFF
TRBV20-1	TRBJ2-7	CSARDGSSERSSYEQYF
TRBV20-1	TRBJ2-1	CSAPWASGNNEQFF
TRBV20-1	TRBJ1-2	CSASLNPIYGYTF
TRBV6-5	TRBJ1-1	CASSYRGGGVGTEAFF
TRBV19	TRBJ2-7	CASSTPGSGGAGEQYF
TRBV29-1	TRBJ1-1	CSLNDGNTEAFF
TRBV7-9	TRBJ2-7	CASSLEEITGQYF
TRBV21-1	TRBJ2-3	CASSRKNRNGADTQYF
TRBV7-2	TRBJ2-4	CAGSLGLNNIQYF
TRBV5-1	TRBJ2-1	CASSLAGGGFNGQFF
TRBV5-1	TRBJ2-7	CASSSMDSYSYEQYF
TRBV7-6	TRBJ1-5	CASSLGSGSAQPQHF
TRBV5-1	TRBJ1-4	CASREGSEKLFF
TRBV29-1	TRBJ2-2	CSVETRQGATGELFF
TRBV7-2	TRBJ2-3	CASSLSGAQNTDTQYF
TRBV7-2	TRBJ2-2	CASSPDGRNTGELFF
TRBV5-1	TRBJ1-2	CASSLVPGQKGYTF
TRBV9	TRBJ2-1	CASSAGLDSYNEQFF
TRBV12-3/TRBV12-4	TRBJ2-7	CASSFRRTYEQYF
TRBV7-2	TRBJ2-1	CASSQTGGTYNEQFF
TRBV3-1	TRBJ2-5	CASSQMPTLVGLAKETQYF
TRBV6-6	.	CASSPQGEGYEQYF
TRBV28	TRBJ2-5	CASSFLPLGLARDPQETQYF
TRBV20-1	TRBJ2-1	CSAGGPTGEQFF
TRBV20-1	TRBJ2-7	CSAQGLAGGEQYF
TRBV20-1	TRBJ2-3	CSARVRGLADTQYF
TRBV4-3	TRBJ2-5	CASSQDGGGVETQYF
TRBV20-1	TRBJ2-7	CSARDPRESSYEQYF
TRBV6-5	TRBJ2-7	CASRPRGQKLSYEQYF
TRBV20-1	TRBJ2-7	CSARRARQGEDEQYF
TRBV10-3	TRBJ2-5	CAISERGTSRGAAEIQYF